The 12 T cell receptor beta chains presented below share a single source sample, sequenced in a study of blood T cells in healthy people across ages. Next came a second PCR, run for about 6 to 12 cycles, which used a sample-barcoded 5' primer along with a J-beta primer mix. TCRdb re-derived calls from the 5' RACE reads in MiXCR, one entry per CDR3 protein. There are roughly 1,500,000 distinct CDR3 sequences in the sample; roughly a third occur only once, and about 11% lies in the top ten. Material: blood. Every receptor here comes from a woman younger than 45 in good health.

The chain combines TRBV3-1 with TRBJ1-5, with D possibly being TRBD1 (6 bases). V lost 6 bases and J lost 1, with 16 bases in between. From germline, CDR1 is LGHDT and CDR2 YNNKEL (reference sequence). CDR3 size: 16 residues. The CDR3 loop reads CASSQRGAGSNQPQHF. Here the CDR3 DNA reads TGTGCCAGCAGTCAGCGGGGGGCAGGAAGCAATCAGCCCCAGCATTTT.

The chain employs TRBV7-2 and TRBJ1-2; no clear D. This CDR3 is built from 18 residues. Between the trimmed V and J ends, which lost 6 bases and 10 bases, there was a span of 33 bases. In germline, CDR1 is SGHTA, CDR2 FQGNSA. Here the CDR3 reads CASSTYRVSVAPQRLYTF. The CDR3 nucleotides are TGTGCCAGCAGTACTTATCGTGTCAGCGTAGCACCTCAACGACTCTACACCTTC.

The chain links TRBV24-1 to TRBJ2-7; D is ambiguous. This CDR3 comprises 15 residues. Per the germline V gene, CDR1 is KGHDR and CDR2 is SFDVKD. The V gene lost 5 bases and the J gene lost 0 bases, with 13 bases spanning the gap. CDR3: CATSANDERSYEQYF. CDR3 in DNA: TGTGCCACCAGTGCCAATGACGAGCGCTCCTACGAGCAGTACTTC.

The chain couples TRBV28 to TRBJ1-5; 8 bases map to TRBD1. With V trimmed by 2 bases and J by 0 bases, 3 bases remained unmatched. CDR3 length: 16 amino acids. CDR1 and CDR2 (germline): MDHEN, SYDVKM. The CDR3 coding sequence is TGTGCCAGCAGTTTAGGACAGGGTTTTAGCAATCAGCCCCAGCATTTT. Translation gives CASSLGQGFSNQPQHF.

The CDR3 sequence: CSARSLETQYF. CDR3 nucleotide sequence: TGCAGTGCTAGATCCCTGGAGACCCAGTACTTC. V gene TRBV20-1 combines with J gene TRBJ2-5; D is undetermined. The CDR3 is made up of 11 amino acids. V lost 2 bases, J lost 5 bases, and 6 bases lay in between. Germline assignment: CDR1 DFQATT and CDR2 SNEGSKA (reference sequence).

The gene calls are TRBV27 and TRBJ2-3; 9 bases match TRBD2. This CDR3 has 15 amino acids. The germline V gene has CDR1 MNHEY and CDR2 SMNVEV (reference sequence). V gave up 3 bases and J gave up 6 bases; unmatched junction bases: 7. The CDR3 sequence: CASSLWTSARDTQYF. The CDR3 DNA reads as TGTGCCAGCAGTTTGTGGACTAGCGCGCGGGATACGCAGTATTTT.

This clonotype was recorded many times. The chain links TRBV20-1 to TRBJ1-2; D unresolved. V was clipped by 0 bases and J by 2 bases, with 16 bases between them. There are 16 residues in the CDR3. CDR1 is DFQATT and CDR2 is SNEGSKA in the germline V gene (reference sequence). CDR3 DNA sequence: TGCAGTGCTAGAGAAGAAACAGCGGGGAGAAACTATGGCTACACCTTC. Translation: CSAREETAGRNYGYTF.

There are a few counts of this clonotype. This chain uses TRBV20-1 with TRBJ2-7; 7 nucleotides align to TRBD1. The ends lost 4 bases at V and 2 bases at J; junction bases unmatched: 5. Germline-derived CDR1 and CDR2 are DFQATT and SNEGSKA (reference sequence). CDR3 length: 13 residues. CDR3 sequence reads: CSATGQEAYEQYF. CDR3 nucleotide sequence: TGCAGTGCTACAGGACAGGAGGCCTACGAGCAGTACTTC.

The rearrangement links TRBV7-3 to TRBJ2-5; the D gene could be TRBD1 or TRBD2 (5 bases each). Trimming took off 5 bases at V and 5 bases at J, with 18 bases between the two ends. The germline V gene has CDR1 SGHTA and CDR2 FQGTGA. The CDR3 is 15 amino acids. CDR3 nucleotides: TGTGCCAGCAGCCGAGGCCCCGGGACGGGTGAGACCCAGTACTTC. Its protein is CASSRGPGTGETQYF.

CDR3 coding DNA: TGTGCCAGCAGCTTAAGTGGGCAGATGGTTGACTATGGCTACACCTTC. This encodes CASSLSGQMVDYGYTF. This chain links TRBV5-5 with TRBJ1-2; D gene unclear. The CDR3 is 16 amino acids. Per the germline V gene, CDR1 is SGHKS and CDR2 is YYEKEE (reference sequence). V shed 2 bases and J shed 3 bases, with 17 bases lying between them. Full variable domain (rest looked up from reference TRBV5-5 and TRBJ1-2): DAGVTQSPTHLIKTRGQQVTLRCSPISGHKSVSWYQQVLGQGPQFIFQYYEKEERGRGNFPDRFSARQFPNYSSELNVNALLLGDSALYLCASSLSGQMVDYGYTFGSGTRLTVV.

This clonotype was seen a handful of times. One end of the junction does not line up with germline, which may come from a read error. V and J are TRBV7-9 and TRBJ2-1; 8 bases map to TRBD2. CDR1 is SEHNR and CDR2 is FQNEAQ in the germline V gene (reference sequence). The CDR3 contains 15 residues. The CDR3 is CASSNSSGWNNGQFF. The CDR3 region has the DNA TGTGCCAGCAGCAATTCTAGCGGGTGGAACAATGGGCAGTTCTTC.

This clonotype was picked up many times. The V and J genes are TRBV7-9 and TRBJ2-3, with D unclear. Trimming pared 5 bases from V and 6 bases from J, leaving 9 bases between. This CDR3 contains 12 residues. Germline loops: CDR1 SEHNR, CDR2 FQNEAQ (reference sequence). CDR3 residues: CASSGPRDTQYF. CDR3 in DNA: TGTGCCAGCAGCGGACCCCGCGATACGCAGTATTTT.